This T cell receptor beta chain came from a study of cytomegalovirus exposure and HLA in healthy donors. Findings of the study overall: In an earlier analysis, in 587 donors, most V segments appeared productive either ~90% or ~30% of the time. Associated with HLA alleles at 0.05 false discovery rate in a later analysis were 16,951 TCR beta sequences. The later analysis indicated that the majority of CMV-associated TCR beta chains appeared HLA-restricted.

It was with 60 Vbeta and 13 Jbeta primers that the PCR ran. Measured with immunoSEQ multiplex PCR; TCRdb has only the in-frame clones, and not every one. The table records approximately 61,000 clones, approximately 60% of them present only once. On this clone itself: The antigen remains unidentified.

The CDR3 contains 17 residues. The germline V gene has CDR1 KGHSH and CDR2 LQKENI. Losses at the gene ends were 1 base for V and 4 bases for J; bases not matched to a gene: 9. This receptor was obtained from a woman between 45 and 60 years old in good health and CMV-seronegative. The material sequenced was PBMCs. The chain recombines TRBV18 with TRBJ2-1; 8 nucleotides agree with TRBD2. In DNA, the CDR3 is TGTGCCAGCTCACCACTTTTAAGCGGGAGTGATTACAATGAGCAGTTCTTC. Translated, it gives CASSPLLSGSDYNEQFF. Supplemented by reference TRBV18 and TRBJ2-1, the full variable domain reads NAGVMQNPRHLVRRRGQEARLRCSPMKGHSHVYWYRQLPEEGLKFMVYLQKENIIDESGMPKERFSAEFPKEGPSILRIQQVVRGDSAAYFCASSPLLSGSDYNEQFFGPGTRLTVL.